The T cell receptor (beta chain) described here comes from a study of T cells in Graves' hyperthyroidism and ophthalmopathy. The TCR beta CDR3 regions underwent amplification using RNA transcripts as the source. An initial round of RT-PCR targeting the TCR CDR3 relied on the HTBI primer set. TCRdb fed the multiplex PCR reads into MiXCR, producing one record per CDR3 protein. The sample has 600,000 to 650,000 distinct CDR3 sequences; around 15% are singletons. The CDR3 is made up of 14 amino acids. Trimming took off 4 bases at V and 2 bases at J, with 10 bases between the two ends. Per germline, CDR1 KGHSH and CDR2 LQKENI. This clonotype has more than one count but fewer than ten. The target antigen is unknown. Findings of the study overall: Progression to ophthalmopathy was predicted a median of 6.5 months early.

Stable Graves' hyperthyroidism denoted no ophthalmopathy progression over 18 months. This chain joins TRBV18 and TRBJ2-3; D possibly corresponds to TRBD2 (6 bases). The sequence was obtained from a woman aged 25 to 39 with Graves' hyperthyroidism. Sequencing input: blood. This CDR3 reads CASSRGDSTDTQYF. For the CDR3, the DNA is TGTGCCAGCTCACGTGGGGACTCCACAGATACGCAGTATTTT.